This TCR beta chain is drawn from a study of cytomegalovirus exposure and HLA in healthy donors. CDR3 size: 16 residues. V lost 9 bases, J lost 0 bases, and 15 bases lay in between. CDR1 and CDR2 from the germline V gene are KGHSH and LQKENI. The PCR had 60 Vbeta and 13 Jbeta primers. The data were produced by immunoSEQ multiplex PCR, yet TCRdb's version contains in-frame clones alone and is incomplete. The sample records roughly 130,000 clones, roughly 63% being singletons. The sequence was collected from a young man in good health and CMV-seropositive. The chain has TRBV18 and TRBJ2-6; D not certain. Sequenced sample: PBMCs. The CDR3 spells CASSSGMDSGANVLTF. DNA of the CDR3: TGTGCCAGTAGCAGTGGCATGGACTCTGGGGCCAACGTCCTGACTTTC.